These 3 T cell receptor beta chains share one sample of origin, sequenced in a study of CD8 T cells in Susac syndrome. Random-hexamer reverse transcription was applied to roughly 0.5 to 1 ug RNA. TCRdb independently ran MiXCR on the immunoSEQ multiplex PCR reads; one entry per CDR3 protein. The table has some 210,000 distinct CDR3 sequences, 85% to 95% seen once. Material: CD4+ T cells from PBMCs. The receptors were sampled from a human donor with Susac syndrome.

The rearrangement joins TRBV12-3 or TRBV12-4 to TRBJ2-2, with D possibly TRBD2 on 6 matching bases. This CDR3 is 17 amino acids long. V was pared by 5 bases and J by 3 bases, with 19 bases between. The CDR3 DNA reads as TGTGCCAGCAGTCCCCCAATTAGAGGGGAGGACACCGGGGAGCTGTTTTTT. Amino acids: CASSPPIRGEDTGELFF.

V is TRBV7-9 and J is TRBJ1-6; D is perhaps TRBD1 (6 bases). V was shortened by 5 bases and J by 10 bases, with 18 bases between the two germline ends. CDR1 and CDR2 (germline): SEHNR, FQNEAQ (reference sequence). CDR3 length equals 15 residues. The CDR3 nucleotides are TGTGCCAGCAGCCCAACCGGACAGTTGGCGTCACCCCTCCACTTT. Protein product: CASSPTGQLASPLHF.

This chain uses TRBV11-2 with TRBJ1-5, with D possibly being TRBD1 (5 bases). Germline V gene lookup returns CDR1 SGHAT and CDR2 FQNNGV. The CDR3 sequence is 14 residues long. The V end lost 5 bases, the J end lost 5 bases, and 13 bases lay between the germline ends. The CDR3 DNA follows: TGTGCCAGCAGCCGCGACAGTGGCGATCAGCCCCAGCATTTT. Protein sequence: CASSRDSGDQPQHF.